What follows are 18 T cell receptor beta chains derived from one specimen sequenced in a study of blood T cell repertoires in COVID-19. Some clones are missing from TCRdb's copy, which holds only in-frame ones; the method was immunoSEQ multiplex PCR. This sample has tens of thousands of clones, with roughly 78% found just once. Specimen: peripheral blood. Source of these receptors: a woman aged 80 or over with active or convalescent COVID-19.

This sequence joins TRBV6-5 and TRBJ2-6; D is unclear. The V gene's germline CDR1 is MNHEY and CDR2 SVGAGI. V lost 4 bases to trimming and J lost 3 bases, with 4 bases between them. The CDR3 has 13 residues. The CDR3 loop reads CASSSLGANVLTF. The DNA for the CDR3 is TGTGCCAGCAGTTCCCTTGGGGCCAACGTCCTGACTTTC.

The table lists this clone with a few counts. V is TRBV7-2 and J is TRBJ1-5, with a possible D match to TRBD1 (5 bases). Germline loops: CDR1 SGHTA, CDR2 FQGNSA. The ends were cut back, 3 bases at V and 2 bases at J, with 11 bases in the middle. CDR3 length: 15 amino acids. CDR3 sequence: CASSFGGEGNQPQHF. The CDR3 DNA reads TGTGCCAGCAGCTTTGGAGGGGAGGGCAATCAGCCCCAGCATTTT.

This sequence joins TRBV4-1 and TRBJ2-1; D possibly corresponds to TRBD2 (5 bases). This CDR3 region has 15 residues. Trimming stripped 1 base from V and 6 bases from J, with 13 bases between. Looked up from germline, CDR1 is MGHRA and CDR2 is YSYEKL. CDR3 nucleotide sequence: TGCGCCAGCAGCCAAGTGAGGGATTACTTCAATGAGCAGTTCTTC. Protein: CASSQVRDYFNEQFF.

The chain combines TRBV7-9 with TRBJ1-1; TRBD1 agrees at 8 bases. The V segment lost 3 bases and the J segment 3 bases; nucleotides outside the gene matches: 6. CDR1 SEHNR and CDR2 FQNEAQ come from the germline V gene (reference sequence). The CDR3 is 15 amino acids. For the CDR3, the DNA is TGTGCCAGCAGCTTGGGCGGACAGGGTCACACTGAAGCTTTCTTT. This gives the protein CASSLGGQGHTEAFF.

The gene calls are TRBV15 and TRBJ1-5, with D tentatively TRBD1 (6 bases). The ends were cut back, 7 bases at V and 4 bases at J, with 26 bases in the middle. Germline-derived CDR1 and CDR2 are LNHNV and YYDKDF (reference sequence). The CDR3 is 18 residues long. The CDR3, as DNA: TGTGCCACCACTAATATATTAACCCGGGACACAGGTAATCAGCCCCAGCATTTT. Translated: CATTNILTRDTGNQPQHF.

This chain connects TRBV30 to TRBJ1-1, with D perhaps matching TRBD1 (6 bases). Looked up from germline, CDR1 is GTSNPN and CDR2 is SVGIG (reference sequence). V lost 8 bases to trimming and J lost 4 bases, with 20 bases between them. This CDR3 is built from 14 residues. CDR3 sequence: CAGGRGGSGTEAFF. CDR3 in DNA: TGTGCCGGGGGCCGTGGGGGATCGGGCACTGAAGCTTTCTTT. Filled out from reference TRBV30 and TRBJ1-1, the complete variable domain reads SQTIHQWPATLVQPVGSPLSLECTVEGTSNPNLYWYRQAAGRGLQLLFYSVGIGQISSEVPQNLSASRPQDRQFILSSKKLLLSDSGFYLCAGGRGGSGTEAFFGQGTRLTVV.

In its sample, this clone was seen once. The gene calls are TRBV7-9 and TRBJ2-5; 12 nucleotides match TRBD2. The CDR3 extends over 14 amino acids. The V and J ends lost 5 bases and 5 bases, in that order; junction bases with no gene match: 3. CDR1 is SEHNR and CDR2 is FQNEAQ in the germline V gene (reference sequence). The CDR3: CASSPSGGAETQYF. CDR3 DNA sequence: TGTGCCAGCAGCCCTAGCGGGGGGGCCGAGACCCAGTACTTC. The full variable domain, completed using reference TRBV7-9 and TRBJ2-5, is DTGVSQNPRHKITKRGQNVTFRCDPISEHNRLYWYRQTLGQGPEFLTYFQNEAQLEKSRLLSDRFSAERPKGSFSTLEIQRTEQGDSAMYLCASSPSGGAETQYFGPGTRLLVL.

The chain is built from TRBV5-6 and TRBJ2-7; 7 bases map to TRBD1. The V gene's germline CDR1 is SGHDT and CDR2 YYEEEE. The CDR3 consists of 15 residues. J gave up 1 base and V 1 base, and 5 bases lay outside the gene matches. The CDR3: CASSLRAGGSYEQYF. CDR3 nucleotide sequence: TGTGCCAGCAGCTTGAGGGCAGGGGGTTCCTACGAGCAGTACTTC.

The chain couples TRBV5-1 to TRBJ1-5, with 9 bases fitting TRBD1. The CDR3 is 15 amino acids. Germline V lookup: CDR1 SGHRS, CDR2 YFSETQ. V lost 0 bases to trimming and J lost 4 bases; unmatched junction nucleotides: 2. As DNA, the CDR3 is TGCGCCAGCAGCTTGGAAGGGACAGGGAATCAGCCCCAGCATTTT. This translates into CASSLEGTGNQPQHF.

V usage is TRBV12-3 or TRBV12-4 and J usage is TRBJ2-7, with D maybe TRBD1 (5 bases). The CDR3 is 13 amino acids. Trimming removed 1 base from V and 2 bases from J, with 6 bases in between. CDR3 sequence: CASSLGQTYEQYF. In DNA, the CDR3 is TGTGCCAGCAGTTTAGGACAGACCTACGAGCAGTACTTC.

The chain has TRBV5-6 and TRBJ1-2; tentative D call: TRBD1 (6 bases). Germline loops: CDR1 SGHDT, CDR2 YYEEEE. This CDR3 is 13 amino acids long. Between the trimmed V and J ends, which lost 2 bases and 7 bases, there was a span of 12 bases. Here the CDR3 reads CASSLQGIGGYTF. Here the CDR3 DNA reads TGTGCCAGCAGCTTACAGGGTATAGGTGGCTACACCTTC.

This clone was detected once. This chain connects TRBV4-2 to TRBJ1-6, with 7 bases identical to TRBD1. V shed 4 bases, J shed 0 bases, and the junction held 6 bases outside the gene matches. CDR1 is LGHNA, CDR2 YNFKEQ, per germline. The CDR3 spans 17 residues. CDR3 loop: CASSPRQGGSYNSPLHF. CDR3 nucleotide sequence: TGTGCCAGCAGCCCTAGACAGGGCGGCTCCTATAATTCACCCCTCCACTTT.

J is TRBJ2-5 and V is TRBV3-1 (or the pseudogene TRBV3-2), with D tentatively TRBD2 (5 bases). The CDR3 length is 16 residues. Germline values: CDR1 LGHDT, CDR2 YNNKEL (reference sequence). V was shortened by 1 base and J by 2 bases, with 14 bases between the two germline ends. The CDR3 protein is CASSQVVLAAQETQYF. In nucleotides, the CDR3 is TGTGCCAGCAGCCAAGTTGTCCTAGCTGCACAAGAGACCCAGTACTTC.

The V gene is TRBV18, the J gene TRBJ2-7; the match to TRBD1 covers 7 bases. This CDR3 is 12 amino acids long. CDR1 is KGHSH, CDR2 LQKENI, per germline. The ends lost 5 bases at V and 12 bases at J; junction bases unmatched: 10. CDR3 in DNA: TGTGCCAGCTCAACTTACACAGGGGACCCGTACTTC. Its protein product is CASSTYTGDPYF.

V gene TRBV6-5 combines with J gene TRBJ1-2, with 7 bases aligning to TRBD1. CDR3 length: 14 amino acids. The V gene end was trimmed by 6 bases and the J gene end by 11 bases; junction bases not matched to a gene: 15. Germline lookup yields CDR1 MNHEY and CDR2 SVGAGI. The chain's CDR3 is CASSQRSQGEVYTF. In DNA, the CDR3 is TGTGCCAGCAGCCAAAGGAGCCAGGGGGAAGTATACACCTTC.

There are a few counts of this clone. Here the CDR3 reads CASSKAGTLPSTDTQYF. The CDR3 DNA follows: TGTGCCAGCAGCAAAGCCGGGACACTGCCTAGCACAGATACGCAGTATTTT. The chain is built from TRBV21-1 and TRBJ2-3; no check of the table's D call, TRBD1, against the DNA was made. TRBV21-1 is reported as a pseudogene. There are 17 residues in the CDR3.

V is TRBV27 and J is TRBJ2-7, with D possibly matching TRBD1 (6 bases). Trimming removed 10 bases at V and 3 bases at J, with 13 bases between. Germline loops: CDR1 MNHEY, CDR2 SMNVEV (reference sequence). CDR3 length: 12 amino acids. CDR3 sequence: CATKTGVYEQYF. DNA of the CDR3: TGTGCCACCAAGACAGGCGTCTACGAGCAGTACTTC.

The CDR3 here is CASSLNGIFHEQYF. The DNA for the CDR3 is TGTGCCAGCAGCTTAAACGGGATCTTCCACGAGCAGTACTTC. This rearrangement joins TRBV7-2 to TRBJ2-7, with D possibly TRBD2 on 5 matching bases. CDR1 and CDR2 from the germline V gene are SGHTA and FQGNSA. The length of the CDR3 is 14 residues. The V end was cut by 2 bases, the J end by 5 bases, with 13 bases between.